The rows below give T cell receptor beta chains drawn from one sample of a study of blood T cell repertoires in COVID-19. Clones were read by immunoSEQ multiplex PCR, and TCRdb kept only the in-frame ones, dropping some. The sample includes 180,000 or so clones, 88% of them seen just once. The sequencing sample was made of peripheral blood. The receptors stem from a woman aged 25 to 39 with acute or convalescent COVID-19. CDR3s leave out the opening cysteine and the closing phenylalanine or tryptophan. Size tells how often a clone was seen (once, few, many) or the class of an expanded clone, and some rows leave it out.

V	size	J	CDR3
TRBV7-7	NA	TRBJ2-1	ASSLELAGGDNEQF
TRBV20-1	NA	TRBJ1-2	SASLSRDT
TRBV5-1	NA	TRBJ1-2	ASRGQENYGYT
TRBV2	few	TRBJ1-3	ASKGGLSSNTIY
TRBV10-3	few	TRBJ2-1	AISGQQGVDNEQF
TRBV27	once	TRBJ2-2	ASSLGQGSSVGELF
TRBV27	NA	TRBJ2-2	AARTVAGELF
TRBV28	NA	TRBJ2-3	ASSFWELAGFTDTQY
TRBV2	NA	TRBJ2-2	ASSGDRGTGELF
TRBV3-1/TRBV3-2	once	TRBJ2-7	ASSQLWLPYEQY
TRBV5-1	NA	TRBJ2-3	ASSALNRAGATDTQY
TRBV5-1	NA	TRBJ2-3	ASRTGGSSDTQY
TRBV5-5	NA	TRBJ2-7	ASRMTGTFYEQY
TRBV6-6	NA	TRBJ2-1	ASRSEGLRQF
TRBV28	NA	TRBJ1-1	ASSIRDRESAF
TRBV28	NA	TRBJ2-7	ASSQTGYEQY
TRBV5-1	NA	TRBJ2-5	ASLQGVTGRETQY
TRBV19	NA	TRBJ1-5	ASGGVPQH
TRBV2	NA	TRBJ1-2	ASSGEVSYGYT
TRBV7-9	NA	TRBJ2-7	ASSPSHEQY
TRBV5-1	NA	TRBJ2-1	ASIRGSSSSYNEQF
TRBV7-6	NA	TRBJ1-2	ASSFTDGYT
TRBV6-2/TRBV6-3	NA	TRBJ1-2	ASSPDSYGYT
TRBV7-8	NA	TRBJ1-5	ASSLGQGVNQPQH
TRBV6-5	NA	TRBJ1-1	ASSSPGVGTEAF
TRBV27	NA	TRBJ2-7	ASSLRTGGLYEQY
TRBV6-5	NA	TRBJ2-5	ASRDRGETQY
TRBV7-9	NA	TRBJ2-2	ASSYGHDTGELF
TRBV7-2	NA	TRBJ2-3	ASRQGQQWTDTQY
TRBV11-3	once	TRBJ2-7	ASSSLPGQGSFL
TRBV7-9	NA	TRBJ2-7	ASTGQGAEQY
TRBV5-1	NA	TRBJ2-5	ASSLGELVRQETQY
TRBV9	many	TRBJ2-2	ASSVEIENAELF
TRBV29-1	once	TRBJ1-5	SVRTHSNQPQH
TRBV9	NA	TRBJ2-1	ASSVSGRGSYNEQF
TRBV5-1	NA	TRBJ1-1	ASSSHSGQSIYEAF
TRBV3-1/TRBV3-2	NA	TRBJ2-5	ASSQAPSGIQETQY
TRBV7-9	NA	TRBJ1-6	ASSFRTGSSPLH
TRBV6-6	NA	TRBJ2-1	ASRVRLAGAAEQF
TRBV27	NA	TRBJ2-3	ASSGGAGPDKRTDTQY
TRBV30	NA	TRBJ2-2	AWIPFTTTGELF
TRBV6-5	NA	TRBJ2-5	ASSPGLAGKETQY
TRBV6-2/TRBV6-3	NA	TRBJ2-1	ASSYPQGEQF
TRBV4-1	NA	TRBJ2-6	ASSQEAPTGPISGANVLT
TRBV29-1	few	TRBJ1-5	SVSTGMDNQPQH
TRBV7-2	NA	TRBJ2-7	ASSFLAGEQY
TRBV27	NA	TRBJ2-7	ASSSWTSGREEQY
TRBV6-6	NA	TRBJ2-7	ASSSPNYEQY
TRBV4-1	NA	TRBJ1-6	ASSQARGESSYNSPLH